Included here is one TCR beta chain sequence, with context. This specimen belongs to a study of technical replicates of blood from several donors. Germline lookup yields CDR1 MGHRA and CDR2 YSYEKL. Between the trimmed V and J ends, which lost 0 bases and 3 bases, there was a span of 9 bases. CDR3 length equals 15 residues. Clones were read by immunoSEQ multiplex PCR, and TCRdb kept only the in-frame ones, dropping some. The sample includes some 80,000 clones, more than 80% of them seen just once. Sequencing was performed on PBMCs. The sequence came from a human donor in good health. Some clones in this sample may be carry-over from other donors' samples. The chain is built from TRBV4-1 and TRBJ1-5; D unresolved. The CDR3 DNA reads as TGCGCCAGCAGCCAAGATGGGCGGGACAATCAGCCCCAGCATTTT. This codes for CASSQDGRDNQPQHF.